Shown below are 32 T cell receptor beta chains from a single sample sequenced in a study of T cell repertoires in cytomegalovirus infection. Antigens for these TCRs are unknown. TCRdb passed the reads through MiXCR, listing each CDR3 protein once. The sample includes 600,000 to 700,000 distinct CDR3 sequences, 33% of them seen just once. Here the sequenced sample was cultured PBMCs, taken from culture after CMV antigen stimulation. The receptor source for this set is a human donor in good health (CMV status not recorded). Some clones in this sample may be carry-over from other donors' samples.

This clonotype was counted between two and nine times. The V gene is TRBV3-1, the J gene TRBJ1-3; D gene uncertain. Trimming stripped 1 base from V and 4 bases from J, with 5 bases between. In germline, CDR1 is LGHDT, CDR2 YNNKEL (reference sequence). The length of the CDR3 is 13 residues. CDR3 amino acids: CASSQVTGNTIYF. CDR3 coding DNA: TGTGCCAGCAGCCAAGTCACGGGAAACACCATATATTTT.

The CDR3 coding sequence is TGTGCCAGCATCGACAGGTATAATCAGCCCCAGCATTTT. Translated: CASIDRYNQPQHF. The chain recombines TRBV28 with TRBJ1-5; D may be TRBD1 (6 bases). Germline V gene sequence: CDR1 MDHEN, CDR2 SYDVKM. There are 13 residues in the CDR3. V was pared by 7 bases and J by 4 bases, with 11 bases between.

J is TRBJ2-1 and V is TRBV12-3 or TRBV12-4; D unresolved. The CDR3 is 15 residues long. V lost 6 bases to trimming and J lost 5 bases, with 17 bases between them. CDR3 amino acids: CASRLGLLEDNEQFF. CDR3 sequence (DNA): TGTGCCAGCAGACTGGGCCTCCTTGAGGACAATGAGCAGTTCTTC.

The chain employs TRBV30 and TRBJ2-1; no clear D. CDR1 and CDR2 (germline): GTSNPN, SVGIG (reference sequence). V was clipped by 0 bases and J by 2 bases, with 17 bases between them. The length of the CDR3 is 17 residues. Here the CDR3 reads CAWSVKLSHRTYNEQFF. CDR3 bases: TGTGCCTGGAGTGTAAAATTGTCCCATCGGACCTACAATGAGCAGTTCTTC.

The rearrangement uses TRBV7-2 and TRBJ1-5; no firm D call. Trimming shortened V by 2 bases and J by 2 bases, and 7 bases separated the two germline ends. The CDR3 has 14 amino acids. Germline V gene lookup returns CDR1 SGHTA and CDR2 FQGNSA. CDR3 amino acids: CASSLNPRNQPQHF. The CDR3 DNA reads TGTGCCAGCAGCTTAAACCCCCGCAATCAGCCCCAGCATTTT. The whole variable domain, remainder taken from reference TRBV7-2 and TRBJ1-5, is GAGVSQSPSNKVTEKGKDVELRCDPISGHTALYWYRQSLGQGLEFLIYFQGNSAPDKSGLPSDRFSAERTGGSVSTLTIQRTQQEDSAVYLCASSLNPRNQPQHFGDGTRLSIL.

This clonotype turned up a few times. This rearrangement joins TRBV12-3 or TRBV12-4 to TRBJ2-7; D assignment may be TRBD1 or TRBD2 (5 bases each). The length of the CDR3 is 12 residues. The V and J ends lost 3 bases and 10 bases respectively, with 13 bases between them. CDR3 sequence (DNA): TGTGCCAGCAGTTTCAGGGCTAGCCGTCAGTACTTC. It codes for CASSFRASRQYF.

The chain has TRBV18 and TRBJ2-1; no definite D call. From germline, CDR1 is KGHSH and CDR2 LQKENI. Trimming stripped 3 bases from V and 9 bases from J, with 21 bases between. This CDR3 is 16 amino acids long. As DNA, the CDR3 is TGTGCCAGCTCACCCTCTTCGGCTCTTAGGTCCGTTGAGCAGTTCTTC. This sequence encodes CASSPSSALRSVEQFF.

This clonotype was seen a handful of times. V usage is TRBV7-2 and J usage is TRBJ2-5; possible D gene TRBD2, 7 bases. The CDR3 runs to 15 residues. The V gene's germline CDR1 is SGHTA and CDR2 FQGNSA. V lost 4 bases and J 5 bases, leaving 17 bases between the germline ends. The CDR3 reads CASSSLKGGPETQYF. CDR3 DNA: TGTGCCAGCAGCTCCCTAAAGGGGGGGCCGGAGACCCAGTACTTC.

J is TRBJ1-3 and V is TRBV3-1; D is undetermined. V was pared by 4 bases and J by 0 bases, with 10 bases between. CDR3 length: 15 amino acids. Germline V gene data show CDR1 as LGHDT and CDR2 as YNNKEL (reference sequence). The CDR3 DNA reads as TGTGCCAGCAGCCCCCCCGGCTTCTCTGGAAACACCATATATTTT. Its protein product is CASSPPGFSGNTIYF. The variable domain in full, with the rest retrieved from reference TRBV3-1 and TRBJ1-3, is DTAVSQTPKYLVTQMGNDKSIKCEQNLGHDTMYWYKQDSKKFLKIMFSYNNKELIINETVPNRFSPKSPDKAHLNLHINSLELGDSAVYFCASSPPGFSGNTIYFGEGSWLTVV.

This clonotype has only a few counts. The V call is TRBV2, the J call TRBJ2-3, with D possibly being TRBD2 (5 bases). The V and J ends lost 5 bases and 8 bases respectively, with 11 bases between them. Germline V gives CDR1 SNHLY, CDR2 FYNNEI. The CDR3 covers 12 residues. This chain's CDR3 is CASSFERTTQYF. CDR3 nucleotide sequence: TGTGCCAGCAGTTTCGAGCGGACTACGCAGTATTTT.

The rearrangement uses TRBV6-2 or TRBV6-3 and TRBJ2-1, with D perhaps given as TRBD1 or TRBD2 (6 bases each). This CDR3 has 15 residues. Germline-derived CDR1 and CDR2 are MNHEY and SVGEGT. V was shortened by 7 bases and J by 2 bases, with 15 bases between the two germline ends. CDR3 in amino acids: CASTRGPPAYNEQFF. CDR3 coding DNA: TGTGCCAGCACCCGGGGGCCACCGGCCTACAATGAGCAGTTCTTC.

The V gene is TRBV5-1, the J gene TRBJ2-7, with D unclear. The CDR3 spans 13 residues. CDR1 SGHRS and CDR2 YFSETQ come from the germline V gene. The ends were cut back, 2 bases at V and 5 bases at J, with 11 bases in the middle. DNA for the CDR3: TGCGCCAGCAGCTTCGGCGGATACGACGAGCAGTACTTC. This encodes CASSFGGYDEQYF.

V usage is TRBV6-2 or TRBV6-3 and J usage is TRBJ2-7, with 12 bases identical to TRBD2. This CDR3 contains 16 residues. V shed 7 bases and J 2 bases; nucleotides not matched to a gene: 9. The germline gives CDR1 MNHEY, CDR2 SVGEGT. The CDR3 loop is CASTRRTSGDTYEQYF. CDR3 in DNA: TGTGCCAGCACCAGGAGGACTAGCGGGGATACCTACGAGCAGTACTTC.

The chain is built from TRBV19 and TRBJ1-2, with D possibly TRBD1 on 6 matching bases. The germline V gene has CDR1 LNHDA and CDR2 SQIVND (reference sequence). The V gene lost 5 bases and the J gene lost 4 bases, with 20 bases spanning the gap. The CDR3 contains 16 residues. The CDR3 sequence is CASSFGLRDIGYGYTF. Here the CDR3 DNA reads TGTGCCAGTAGTTTCGGGCTCCGGGACATCGGCTATGGCTACACCTTC. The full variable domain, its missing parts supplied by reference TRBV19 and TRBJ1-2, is DGGITQSPKYLFRKEGQNVTLSCEQNLNHDAMYWYRQDPGQGLRLIYYSQIVNDFQKGDIAEGYSVSREKKESFPLTVTSAQKNPTAFYLCASSFGLRDIGYGYTFGSGTRLTVV.

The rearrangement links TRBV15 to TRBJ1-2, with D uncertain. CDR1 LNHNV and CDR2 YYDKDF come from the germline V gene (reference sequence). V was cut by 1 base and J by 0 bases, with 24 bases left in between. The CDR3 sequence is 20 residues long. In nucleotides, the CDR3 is TGTGCCACCAGCAGAGTATTTCGAGGACCAAGCCTTTCCTCTAACTATGGCTACACCTTC. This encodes CATSRVFRGPSLSSNYGYTF.

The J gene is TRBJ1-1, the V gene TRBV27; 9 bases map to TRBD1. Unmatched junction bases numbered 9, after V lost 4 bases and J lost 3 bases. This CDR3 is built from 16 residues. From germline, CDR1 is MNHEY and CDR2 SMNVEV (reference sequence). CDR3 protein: CASSSLQGTGYTEAFF. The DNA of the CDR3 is TGTGCCAGCAGTTCCTTACAGGGGACAGGGTACACTGAAGCTTTCTTT.

The CDR3 region is CASSLETGTSSYNEQFF. The CDR3 DNA sequence: TGTGCCAGCAGCTTGGAAACCGGGACTAGCTCCTACAATGAGCAGTTCTTC. The chain is built from TRBV5-6 and TRBJ2-1, with TRBD2 matching 8 bases. Germline loops: CDR1 SGHDT, CDR2 YYEEEE. The V and J ends lost 0 bases and 0 bases, in that order; junction bases with no gene match: 5. The CDR3 loop spans 17 amino acids.

Here the CDR3 reads CASRLRTASSYEQYF. CDR3 DNA: TGTGCCAGCAGGCTACGGACGGCCAGCTCCTACGAGCAGTACTTC. V usage is TRBV7-2 and J usage is TRBJ2-7; D unresolved. Trimming shortened V by 6 bases and J by 0 bases, and 15 bases separated the two germline ends. There are 15 residues in the CDR3. The germline CDR1 and CDR2 sequences are SGHTA and FQGNSA. The full variable domain, with the rest looked up from reference TRBV7-2 and TRBJ2-7, is GAGVSQSPSNKVTEKGKDVELRCDPISGHTALYWYRQSLGQGLEFLIYFQGNSAPDKSGLPSDRFSAERTGGSVSTLTIQRTQQEDSAVYLCASRLRTASSYEQYFGPGTRLTVT.

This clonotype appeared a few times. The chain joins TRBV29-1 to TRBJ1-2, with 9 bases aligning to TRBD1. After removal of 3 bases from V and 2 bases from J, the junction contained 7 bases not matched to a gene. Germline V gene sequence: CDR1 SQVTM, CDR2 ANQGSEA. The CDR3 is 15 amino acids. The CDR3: CSVERLDRGNYGYTF. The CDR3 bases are TGCAGCGTTGAGAGACTGGACAGGGGCAACTATGGCTACACCTTC. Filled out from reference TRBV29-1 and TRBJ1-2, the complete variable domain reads SAVISQKPSRDICQRGTSLTIQCQVDSQVTMMFWYRQQPGQSLTLIATANQGSEATYESGFVIDKFPISRPNLTFSTLTVSNMSPEDSSIYLCSVERLDRGNYGYTFGSGTRLTVV.

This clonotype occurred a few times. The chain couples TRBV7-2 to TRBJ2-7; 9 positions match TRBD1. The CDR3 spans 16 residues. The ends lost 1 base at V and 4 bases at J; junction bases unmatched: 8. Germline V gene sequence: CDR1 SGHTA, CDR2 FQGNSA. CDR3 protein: CASSLVPGQGKYEQYF. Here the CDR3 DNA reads TGTGCCAGCAGCTTAGTCCCGGGACAGGGAAAATACGAGCAGTACTTC.

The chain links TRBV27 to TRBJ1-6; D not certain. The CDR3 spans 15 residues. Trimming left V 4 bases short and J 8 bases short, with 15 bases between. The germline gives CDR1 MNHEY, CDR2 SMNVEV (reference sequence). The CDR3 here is CASSYRSYWDSPLHF. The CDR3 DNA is TGTGCCAGCAGTTACCGGTCCTATTGGGATTCACCCCTCCACTTT.

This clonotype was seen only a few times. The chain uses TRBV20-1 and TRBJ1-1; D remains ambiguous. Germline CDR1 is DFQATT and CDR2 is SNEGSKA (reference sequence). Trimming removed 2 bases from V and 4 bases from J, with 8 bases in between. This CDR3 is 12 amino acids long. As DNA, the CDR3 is TGCAGTGCTAGAACGGGCGGCACTGAAGCTTTCTTT. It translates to CSARTGGTEAFF.

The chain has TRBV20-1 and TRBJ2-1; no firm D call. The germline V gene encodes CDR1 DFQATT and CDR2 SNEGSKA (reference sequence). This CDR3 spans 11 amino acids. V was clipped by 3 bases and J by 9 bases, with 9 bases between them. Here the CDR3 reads CSARYSVEQFF. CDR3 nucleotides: TGCAGTGCTAGGTATTCAGTTGAGCAGTTCTTC.

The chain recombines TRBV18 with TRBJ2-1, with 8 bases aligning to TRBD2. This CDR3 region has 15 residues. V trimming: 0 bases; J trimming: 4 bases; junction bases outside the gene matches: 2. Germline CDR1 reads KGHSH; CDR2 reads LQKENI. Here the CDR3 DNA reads TGTGCCAGCTCACCACCCCAGCGGGGGTACAATGAGCAGTTCTTC. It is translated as CASSPPQRGYNEQFF.

The CDR3 reads CASSDFGTQENYGYTF. The CDR3 region has the DNA TGTGCCAGCAGTGACTTCGGGACCCAGGAAAACTATGGCTACACCTTC. The genes are TRBV6-8 and TRBJ1-2; perhaps TRBD1 as D (5 bases). This CDR3 is 16 amino acids long. From germline, CDR1 is MNHGY and CDR2 SAAAGT. The V and J ends lost 5 bases and 2 bases respectively, with 18 bases between them.

The CDR3, as DNA: TGTGCCAGCAGCTTCGGGGGAACAGGGGGCTACGAGCAGTACTTC. Amino acid sequence: CASSFGGTGGYEQYF. This rearrangement joins TRBV7-9 to TRBJ2-7; 8 nucleotides match TRBD1. V was clipped by 3 bases and J by 3 bases; unmatched bases: 7. The CDR3 has 15 amino acids. Germline CDR1 is SEHNR and CDR2 is FQNEAQ (reference sequence).

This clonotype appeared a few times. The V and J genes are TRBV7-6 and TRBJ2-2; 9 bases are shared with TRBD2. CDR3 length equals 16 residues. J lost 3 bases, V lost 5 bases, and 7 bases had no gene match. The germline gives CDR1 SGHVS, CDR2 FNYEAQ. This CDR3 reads CASSGRPSGDTGELFF. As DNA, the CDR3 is TGTGCCAGCAGCGGACGCCCTAGCGGGGACACCGGGGAGCTGTTTTTT.

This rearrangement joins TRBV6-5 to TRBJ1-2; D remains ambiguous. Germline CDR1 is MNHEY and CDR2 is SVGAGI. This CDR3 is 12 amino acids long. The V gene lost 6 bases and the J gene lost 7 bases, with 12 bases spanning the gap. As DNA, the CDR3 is TGTGCCAGCAGAAGGACCGCCGGTGGCTACACCTTC. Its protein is CASRRTAGGYTF.

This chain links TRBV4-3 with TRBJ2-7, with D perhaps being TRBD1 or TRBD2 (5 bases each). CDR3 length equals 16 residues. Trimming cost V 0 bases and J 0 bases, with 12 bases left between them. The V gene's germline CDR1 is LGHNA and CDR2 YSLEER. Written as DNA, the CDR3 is TGCGCCAGCAGCCAAGATTGGGGGTTCCCCTCCTACGAGCAGTACTTC. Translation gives CASSQDWGFPSYEQYF.

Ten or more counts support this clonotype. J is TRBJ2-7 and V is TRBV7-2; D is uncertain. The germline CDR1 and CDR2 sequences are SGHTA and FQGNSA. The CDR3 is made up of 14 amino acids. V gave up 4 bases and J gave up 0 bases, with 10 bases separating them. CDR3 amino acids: CASSSDGSSYEQYF. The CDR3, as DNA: TGTGCCAGCAGCTCGGACGGAAGCTCCTACGAGCAGTACTTC.

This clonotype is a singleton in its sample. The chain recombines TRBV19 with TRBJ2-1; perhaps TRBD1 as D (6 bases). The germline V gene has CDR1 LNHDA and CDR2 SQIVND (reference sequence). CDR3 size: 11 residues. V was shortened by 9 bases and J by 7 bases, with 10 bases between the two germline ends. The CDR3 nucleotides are TGTGCCAGGACACAGGGAAATGAGCAGTTCTTC. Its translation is CARTQGNEQFF.

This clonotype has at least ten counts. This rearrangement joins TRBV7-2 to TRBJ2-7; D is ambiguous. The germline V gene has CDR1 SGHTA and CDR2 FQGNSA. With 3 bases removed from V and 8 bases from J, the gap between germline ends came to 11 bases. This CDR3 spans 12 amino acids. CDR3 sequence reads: CASSFSRDKQYF. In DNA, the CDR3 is TGTGCCAGCAGCTTCTCCCGTGATAAGCAGTACTTC.